This T cell receptor beta chain was sequenced during a study of T cells in Graves' hyperthyroidism and ophthalmopathy. Germline trimming cut 6 bases from V and 10 bases from J; bases unmatched to any gene: 18. Germline CDR1 reads SGHVS; CDR2 reads FNYEAQ. The CDR3 is 17 residues long. General study points: Onset of ophthalmopathy came a median approximately 6 months after the model predicted it.

A word on this clonotype: Its antigen is currently unknown.

TCR beta CDR3 region amplification was performed from RNA transcripts. TCR CDR3 regions were first amplified by RT-PCR with HTBI primers. TCRdb redid the calling of the multiplex PCR reads with MiXCR, one entry per CDR3 protein. The sample contains roughly 710,000 distinct CDR3 sequences, roughly 32% of which appear only once. This sequence originates from a woman in her 40s with Graves' hyperthyroidism. The sample was blood. The rearrangement joins TRBV7-6 to TRBJ1-6; 7 bases fit TRBD1. The CDR3 region has the DNA TGTGCCAGCAGTCTGACCGGGACAGCCAGGGCAGGATCACCCCTCCACTTT. Its translation: CASSLTGTARAGSPLHF. Full variable domain (remainder filled in from reference TRBV7-6 and TRBJ1-6): GAGVSQSPRYKVTKRGQDVALRCDPISGHVSLYWYRQALGQGPEFLTYFNYEAQQDKSGLPNDRFSAERPEGSISTLTIQRTEQRDSAMYRCASSLTGTARAGSPLHFGNGTRLTVT.